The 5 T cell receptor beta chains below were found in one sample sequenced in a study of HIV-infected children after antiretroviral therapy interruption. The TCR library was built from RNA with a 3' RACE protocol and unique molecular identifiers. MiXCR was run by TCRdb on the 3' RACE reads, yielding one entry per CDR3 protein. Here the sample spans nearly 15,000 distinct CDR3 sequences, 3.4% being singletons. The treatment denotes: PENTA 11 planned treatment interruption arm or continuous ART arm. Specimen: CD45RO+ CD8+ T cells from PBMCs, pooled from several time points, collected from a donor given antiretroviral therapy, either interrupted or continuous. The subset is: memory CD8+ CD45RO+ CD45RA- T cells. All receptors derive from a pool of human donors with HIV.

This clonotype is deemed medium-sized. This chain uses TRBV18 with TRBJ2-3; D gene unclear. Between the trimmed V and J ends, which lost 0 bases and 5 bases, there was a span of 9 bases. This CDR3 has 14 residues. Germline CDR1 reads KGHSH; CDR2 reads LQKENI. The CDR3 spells CASSPPLYVDTQYF. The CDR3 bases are TGTGCCAGCTCACCACCGCTATATGTAGATACGCAGTATTTT.

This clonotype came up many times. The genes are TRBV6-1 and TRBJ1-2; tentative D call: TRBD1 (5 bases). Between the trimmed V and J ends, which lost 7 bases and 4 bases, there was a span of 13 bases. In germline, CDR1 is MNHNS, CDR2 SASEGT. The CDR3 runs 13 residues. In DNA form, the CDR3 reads TGTGCCAGCAATAACCCGGGGACCTATGGCTACACCTTC. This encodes CASNNPGTYGYTF.

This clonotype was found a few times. The CDR3 reads CASSLVGGGPDTQYF. CDR3 nucleotide sequence: TGTGCCAGCAGCTTAGTAGGGGGGGGGCCAGATACGCAGTATTTT. This chain connects TRBV7-2 to TRBJ2-3; a weak D match, TRBD2 (7 bases). Trimming took off 1 base at V and 4 bases at J, with 12 bases between the two ends. CDR1 is SGHTA, CDR2 FQGNSA, per germline. The CDR3 totals 15 residues.

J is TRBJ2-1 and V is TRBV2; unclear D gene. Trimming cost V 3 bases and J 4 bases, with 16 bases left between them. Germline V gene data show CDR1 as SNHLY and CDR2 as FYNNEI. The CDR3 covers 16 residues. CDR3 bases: TGTGCCAGCAGTGAGCCGCGCAGCGCCTTTTACAATGAGCAGTTCTTC. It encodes CASSEPRSAFYNEQFF.

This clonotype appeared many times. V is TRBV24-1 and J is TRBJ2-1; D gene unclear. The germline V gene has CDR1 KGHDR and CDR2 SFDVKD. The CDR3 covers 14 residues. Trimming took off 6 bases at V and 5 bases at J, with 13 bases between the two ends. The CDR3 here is CATSPGEADNEQFF. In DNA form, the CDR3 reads TGTGCCACCAGTCCAGGAGAGGCGGACAATGAGCAGTTCTTC.